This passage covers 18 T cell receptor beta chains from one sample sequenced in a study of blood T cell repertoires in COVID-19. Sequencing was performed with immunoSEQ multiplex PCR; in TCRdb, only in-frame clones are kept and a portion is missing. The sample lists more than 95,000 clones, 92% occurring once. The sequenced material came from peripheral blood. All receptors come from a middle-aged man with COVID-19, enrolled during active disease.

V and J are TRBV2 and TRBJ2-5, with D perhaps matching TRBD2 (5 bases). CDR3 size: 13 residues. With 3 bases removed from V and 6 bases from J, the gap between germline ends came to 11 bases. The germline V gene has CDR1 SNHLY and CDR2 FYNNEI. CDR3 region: CASSDRGSQTQYF. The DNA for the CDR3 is TGTGCCAGCAGTGACCGGGGATCTCAGACCCAGTACTTC.

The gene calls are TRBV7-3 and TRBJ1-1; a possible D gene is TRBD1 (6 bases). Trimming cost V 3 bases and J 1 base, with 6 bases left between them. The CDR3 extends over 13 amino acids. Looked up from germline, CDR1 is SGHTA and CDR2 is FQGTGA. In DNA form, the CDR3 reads TGTGCCAGCAGCTTGACAGGGAACACTGAAGCTTTCTTT. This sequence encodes CASSLTGNTEAFF.

The CDR3 loop reads CASSPDRNYYGYTF. The CDR3 coding sequence is TGTGCCAGCAGTCCGGACAGGAACTACTATGGCTACACCTTC. The chain combines TRBV5-6 with TRBJ1-2; 7 bases align to TRBD1. Germline CDR1 is SGHDT and CDR2 is YYEEEE. V lost 5 bases to trimming and J lost 3 bases; unmatched junction nucleotides: 7. The CDR3 has 14 residues.

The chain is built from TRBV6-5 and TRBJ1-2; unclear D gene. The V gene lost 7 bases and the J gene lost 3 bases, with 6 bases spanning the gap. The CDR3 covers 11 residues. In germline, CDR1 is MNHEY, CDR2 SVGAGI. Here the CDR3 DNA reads TGTGCCAGCAAACAGCACTATGGCTACACCTTC. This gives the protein CASKQHYGYTF.

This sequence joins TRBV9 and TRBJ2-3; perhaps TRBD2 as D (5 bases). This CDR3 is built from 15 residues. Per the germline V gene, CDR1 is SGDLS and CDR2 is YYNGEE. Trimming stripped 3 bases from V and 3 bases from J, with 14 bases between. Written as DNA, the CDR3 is TGTGCCAGCAGCGCCCGATCGGACTGGACAGATACGCAGTATTTT. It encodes CASSARSDWTDTQYF. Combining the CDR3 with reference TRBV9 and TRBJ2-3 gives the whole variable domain DSGVTQTPKHLITATGQRVTLRCSPRSGDLSVYWYQQSLDQGLQFLIQYYNGEERAKGNILERFSAQQFPDLHSELNLSSLELGDSALYFCASSARSDWTDTQYFGPGTRLTVL.

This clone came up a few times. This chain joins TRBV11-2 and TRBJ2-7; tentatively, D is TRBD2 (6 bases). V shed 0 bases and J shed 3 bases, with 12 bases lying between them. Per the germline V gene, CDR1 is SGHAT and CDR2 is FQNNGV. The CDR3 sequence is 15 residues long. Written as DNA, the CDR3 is TGTGCCAGCAGCTTAGATCCGGGGGAGAGCTACGAGCAGTACTTC. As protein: CASSLDPGESYEQYF.

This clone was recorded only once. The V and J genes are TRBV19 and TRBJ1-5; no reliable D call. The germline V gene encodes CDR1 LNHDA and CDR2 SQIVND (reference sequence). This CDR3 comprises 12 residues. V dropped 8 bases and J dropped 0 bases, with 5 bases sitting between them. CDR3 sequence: CASSYSNQPQHF. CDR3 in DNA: TGTGCCAGTTCCTATAGCAATCAGCCCCAGCATTTT.

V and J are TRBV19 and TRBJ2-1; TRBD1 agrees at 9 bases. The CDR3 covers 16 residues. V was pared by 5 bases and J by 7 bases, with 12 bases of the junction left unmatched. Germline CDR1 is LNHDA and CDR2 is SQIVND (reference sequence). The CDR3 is CASSPTTGGSWNEQFF. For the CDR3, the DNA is TGTGCCAGTAGTCCAACGACAGGGGGATCTTGGAATGAGCAGTTCTTC.

The CDR3 DNA sequence: TGTGCCAGTAGTCCCGAACCCGGGGGTTCTGGGGCCAACGTCCTGACTTTC. It is translated as CASSPEPGGSGANVLTF. The chain is built from TRBV19 and TRBJ2-6, with a possible D match to TRBD2 (6 bases). This CDR3 is 17 amino acids long. V was shortened by 5 bases and J by 1 base, with 15 bases between the two germline ends. Germline lookup yields CDR1 LNHDA and CDR2 SQIVND (reference sequence).

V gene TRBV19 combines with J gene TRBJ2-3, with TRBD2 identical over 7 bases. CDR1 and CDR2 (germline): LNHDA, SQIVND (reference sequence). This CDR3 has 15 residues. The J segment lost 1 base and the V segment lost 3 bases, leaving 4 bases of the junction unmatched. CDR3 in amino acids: CASSITRGGTDTQYF. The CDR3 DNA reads TGTGCCAGTAGTATTACTCGGGGGGGCACAGATACGCAGTATTTT.

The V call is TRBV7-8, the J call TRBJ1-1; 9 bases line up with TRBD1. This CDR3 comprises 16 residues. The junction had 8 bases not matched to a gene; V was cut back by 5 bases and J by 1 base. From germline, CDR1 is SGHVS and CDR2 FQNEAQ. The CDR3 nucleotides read TGTGCCAGCAGCACTAGGACAGGGGATGAGAACACTGAAGCTTTCTTT. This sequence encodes CASSTRTGDENTEAFF.

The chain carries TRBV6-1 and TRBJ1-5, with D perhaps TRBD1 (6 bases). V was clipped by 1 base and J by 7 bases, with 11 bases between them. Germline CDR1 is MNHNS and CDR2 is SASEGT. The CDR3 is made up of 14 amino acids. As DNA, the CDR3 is TGTGCCAGCAGTGAAGGGGCAGGGGTGCAGCCCCAGCATTTT. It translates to CASSEGAGVQPQHF.

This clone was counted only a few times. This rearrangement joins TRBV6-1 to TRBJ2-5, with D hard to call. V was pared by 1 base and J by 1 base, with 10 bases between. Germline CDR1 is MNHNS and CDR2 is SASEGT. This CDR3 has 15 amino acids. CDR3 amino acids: CASSEGLSFQETQYF. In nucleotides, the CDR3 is TGTGCCAGCAGTGAAGGTTTATCTTTCCAAGAGACCCAGTACTTC.

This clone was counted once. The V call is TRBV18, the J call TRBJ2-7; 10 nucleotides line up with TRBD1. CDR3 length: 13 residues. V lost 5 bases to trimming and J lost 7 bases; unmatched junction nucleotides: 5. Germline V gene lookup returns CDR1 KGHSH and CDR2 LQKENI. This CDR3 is CASSSGQGREQYV. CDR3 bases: TGTGCCAGCTCATCGGGACAGGGGAGGGAGCAGTACGTC.

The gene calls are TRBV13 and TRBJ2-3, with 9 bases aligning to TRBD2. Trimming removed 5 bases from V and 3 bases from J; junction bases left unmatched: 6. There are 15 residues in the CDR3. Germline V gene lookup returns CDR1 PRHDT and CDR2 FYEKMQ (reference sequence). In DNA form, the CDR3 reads TGTGCCAGCAGCGGGGCGGGAGGGGAGACAGATACGCAGTATTTT. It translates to CASSGAGGETDTQYF.

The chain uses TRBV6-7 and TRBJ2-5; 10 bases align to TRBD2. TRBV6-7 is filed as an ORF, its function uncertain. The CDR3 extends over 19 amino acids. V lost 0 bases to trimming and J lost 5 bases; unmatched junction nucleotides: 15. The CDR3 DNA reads TGTGCCAGCAGTTACTCTCTTCAAGCGGGAGGGCGACCAAGCGAGACCCAGTACTTC. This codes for CASSYSLQAGGRPSETQYF.

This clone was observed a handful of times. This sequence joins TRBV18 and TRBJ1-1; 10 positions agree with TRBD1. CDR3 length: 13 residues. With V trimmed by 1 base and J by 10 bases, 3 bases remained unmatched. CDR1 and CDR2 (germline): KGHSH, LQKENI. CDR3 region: CASSPQGDRGAFF. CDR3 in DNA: TGTGCCAGCTCACCACAAGGGGACAGGGGAGCTTTCTTT.

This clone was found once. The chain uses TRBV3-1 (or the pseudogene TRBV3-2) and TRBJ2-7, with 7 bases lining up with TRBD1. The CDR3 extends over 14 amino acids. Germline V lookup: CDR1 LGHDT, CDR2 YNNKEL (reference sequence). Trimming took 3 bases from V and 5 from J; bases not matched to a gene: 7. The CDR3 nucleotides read TGTGCCAGCAGCCAGTCCAGGGGGATGCACGAGCAGTACTTC. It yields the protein CASSQSRGMHEQYF.